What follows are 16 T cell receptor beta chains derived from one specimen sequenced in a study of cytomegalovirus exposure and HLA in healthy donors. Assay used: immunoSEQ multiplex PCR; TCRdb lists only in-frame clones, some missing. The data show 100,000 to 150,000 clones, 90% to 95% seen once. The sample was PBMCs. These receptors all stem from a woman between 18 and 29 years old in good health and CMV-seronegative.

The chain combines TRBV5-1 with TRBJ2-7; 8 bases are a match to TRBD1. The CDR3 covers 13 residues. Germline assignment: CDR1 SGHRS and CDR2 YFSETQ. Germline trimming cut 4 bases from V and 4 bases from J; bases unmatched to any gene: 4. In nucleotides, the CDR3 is TGCGCCAGCAGCGAGACAGGGGTTTACGAGCAGTACTTC. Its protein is CASSETGVYEQYF.

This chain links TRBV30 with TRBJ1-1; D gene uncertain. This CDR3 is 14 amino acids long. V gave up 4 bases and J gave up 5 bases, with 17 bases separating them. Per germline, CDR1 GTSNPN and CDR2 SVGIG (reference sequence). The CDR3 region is CAWTPSSVVTEAFF. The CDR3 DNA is TGTGCCTGGACCCCGTCTAGCGTGGTTACTGAAGCTTTCTTT.

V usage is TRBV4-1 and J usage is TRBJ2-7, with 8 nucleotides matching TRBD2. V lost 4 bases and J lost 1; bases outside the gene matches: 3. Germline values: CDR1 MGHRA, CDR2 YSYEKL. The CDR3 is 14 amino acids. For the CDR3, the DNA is TGCGCCAGCAGCCTTTTAGCGGGGTCCTACGAGCAGTACTTC. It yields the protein CASSLLAGSYEQYF.

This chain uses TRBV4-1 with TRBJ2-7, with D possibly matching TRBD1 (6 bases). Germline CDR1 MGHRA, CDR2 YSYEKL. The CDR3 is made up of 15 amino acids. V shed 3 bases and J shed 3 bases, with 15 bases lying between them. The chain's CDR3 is CASSHGQGIGYEQYF. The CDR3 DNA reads TGCGCCAGCAGCCACGGCCAGGGGATCGGCTACGAGCAGTACTTC.

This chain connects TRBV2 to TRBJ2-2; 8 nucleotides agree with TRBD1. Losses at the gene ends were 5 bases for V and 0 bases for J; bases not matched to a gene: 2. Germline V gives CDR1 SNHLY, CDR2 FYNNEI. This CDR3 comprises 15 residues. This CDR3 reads CASSWTGTNTGELFF. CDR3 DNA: TGTGCCAGCAGTTGGACAGGGACGAACACCGGGGAGCTGTTTTTT. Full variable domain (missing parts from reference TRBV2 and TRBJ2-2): EPEVTQTPSHQVTQMGQEVILRCVPISNHLYFYWYRQILGQKVEFLVSFYNNEISEKSEIFDDQFSVERPDGSNFTLKIRSTKLEDSAMYFCASSWTGTNTGELFFGEGSRLTVL.

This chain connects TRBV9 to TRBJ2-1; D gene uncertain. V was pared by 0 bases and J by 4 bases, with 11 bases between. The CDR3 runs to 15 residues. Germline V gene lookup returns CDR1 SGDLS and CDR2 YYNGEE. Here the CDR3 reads CASSVALGGYNEQFF. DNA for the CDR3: TGTGCCAGCAGCGTAGCTCTCGGCGGTTACAATGAGCAGTTCTTC.

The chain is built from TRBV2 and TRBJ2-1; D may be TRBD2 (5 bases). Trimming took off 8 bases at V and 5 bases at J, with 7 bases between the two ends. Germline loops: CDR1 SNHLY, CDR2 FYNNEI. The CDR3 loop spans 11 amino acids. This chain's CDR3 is CASAADNEQFF. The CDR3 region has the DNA TGTGCCAGCGCAGCGGACAATGAGCAGTTCTTC.

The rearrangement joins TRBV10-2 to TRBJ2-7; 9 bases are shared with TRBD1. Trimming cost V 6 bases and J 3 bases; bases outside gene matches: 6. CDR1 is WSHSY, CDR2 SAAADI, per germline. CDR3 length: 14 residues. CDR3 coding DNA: TGCGCCAGCAGCACTGACAGGGGGATCTACGAGCAGTACTTC. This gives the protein CASSTDRGIYEQYF.

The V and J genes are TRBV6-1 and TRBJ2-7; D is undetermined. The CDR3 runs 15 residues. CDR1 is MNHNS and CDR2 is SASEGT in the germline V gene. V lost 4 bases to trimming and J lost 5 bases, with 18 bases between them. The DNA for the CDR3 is TGTGCCAGCAGTGGTGAGGCGGCGTCAGTCCACGAGCAGTACTTC. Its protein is CASSGEAASVHEQYF.

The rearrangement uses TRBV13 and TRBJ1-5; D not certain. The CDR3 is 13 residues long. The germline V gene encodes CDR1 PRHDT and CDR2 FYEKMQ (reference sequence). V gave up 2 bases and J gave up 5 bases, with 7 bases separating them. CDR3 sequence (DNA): TGTGCCAGCAGCTTAAGACGGGATCAGCCCCAGCATTTT. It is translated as CASSLRRDQPQHF.

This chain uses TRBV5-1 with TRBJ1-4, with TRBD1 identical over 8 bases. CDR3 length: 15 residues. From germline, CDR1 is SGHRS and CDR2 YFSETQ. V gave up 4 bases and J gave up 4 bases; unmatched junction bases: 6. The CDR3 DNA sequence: TGCGCCAGCAGCAGCCCGGGACAGGATAATGAAAAACTGTTTTTT. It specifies CASSSPGQDNEKLFF.

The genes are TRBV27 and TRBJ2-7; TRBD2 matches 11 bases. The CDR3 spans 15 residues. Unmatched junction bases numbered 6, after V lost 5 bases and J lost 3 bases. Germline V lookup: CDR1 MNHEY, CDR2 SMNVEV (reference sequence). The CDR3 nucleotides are TGTGCCAGCAGTCCGGGGACTAGCGGCCACTACGAGCAGTACTTC. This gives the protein CASSPGTSGHYEQYF.

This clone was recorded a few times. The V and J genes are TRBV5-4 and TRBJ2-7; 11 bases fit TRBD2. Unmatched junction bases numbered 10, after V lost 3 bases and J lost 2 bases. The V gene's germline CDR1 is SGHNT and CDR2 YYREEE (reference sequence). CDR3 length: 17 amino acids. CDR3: CASSWGPSGRTPYEQYF. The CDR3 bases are TGTGCCAGCAGCTGGGGCCCTAGCGGGAGGACCCCCTACGAGCAGTACTTC.

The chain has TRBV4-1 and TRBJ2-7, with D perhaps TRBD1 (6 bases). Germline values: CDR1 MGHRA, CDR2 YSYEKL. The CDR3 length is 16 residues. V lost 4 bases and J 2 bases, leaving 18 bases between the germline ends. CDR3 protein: CASSREQGPVAYEQYF. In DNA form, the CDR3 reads TGCGCCAGCAGCCGGGAACAGGGCCCAGTGGCCTACGAGCAGTACTTC.

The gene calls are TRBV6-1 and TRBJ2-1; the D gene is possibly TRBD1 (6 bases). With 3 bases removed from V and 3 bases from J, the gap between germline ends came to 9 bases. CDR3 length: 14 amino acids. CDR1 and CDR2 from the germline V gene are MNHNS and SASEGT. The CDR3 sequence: CASSELGHYNEQFF. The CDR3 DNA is TGTGCCAGCAGTGAGTTGGGACACTACAATGAGCAGTTCTTC.

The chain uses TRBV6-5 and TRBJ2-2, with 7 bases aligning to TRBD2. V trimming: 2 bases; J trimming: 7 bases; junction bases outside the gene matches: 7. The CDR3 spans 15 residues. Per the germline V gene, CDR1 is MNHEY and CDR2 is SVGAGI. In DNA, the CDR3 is TGTGCCAGCAGTTACCGCCAGCGGGAAGGCGGGGAGCTGTTTTTT. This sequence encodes CASSYRQREGGELFF.